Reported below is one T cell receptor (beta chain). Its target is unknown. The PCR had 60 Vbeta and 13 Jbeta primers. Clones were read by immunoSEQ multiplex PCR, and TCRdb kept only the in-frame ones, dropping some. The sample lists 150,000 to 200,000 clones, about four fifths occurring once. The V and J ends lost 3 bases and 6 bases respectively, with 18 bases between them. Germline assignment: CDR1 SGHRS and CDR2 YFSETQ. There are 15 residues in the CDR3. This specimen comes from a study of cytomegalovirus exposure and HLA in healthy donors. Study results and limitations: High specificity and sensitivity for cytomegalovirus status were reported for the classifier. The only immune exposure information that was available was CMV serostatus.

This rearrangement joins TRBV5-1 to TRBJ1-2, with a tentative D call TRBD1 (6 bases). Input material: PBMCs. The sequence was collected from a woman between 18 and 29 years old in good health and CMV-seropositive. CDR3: CASSSGQGKFDGYTF. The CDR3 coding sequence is TGCGCCAGCAGCTCTGGTCAGGGGAAATTTGATGGCTACACCTTC.